Listed here are 27 T cell receptor beta chains from one sample, sequenced in a study of T cells in pancreatic ductal adenocarcinoma. Selected pancreatic ductal adenocarcinoma patients had undergone surgery without neoadjuvant therapy. TCRdb's copy holds only in-frame clones and misses some; the assay was immunoSEQ multiplex PCR. Here the sample spans some 16,000 clones, around nine tenths being singletons. The sample consisted of PBMCs. These receptors originate from a human donor with pancreatic ductal adenocarcinoma.

The V gene is TRBV23-1, the J gene TRBJ1-6; 7 positions match TRBD1. TRBV23-1 is filed as an ORF, its function uncertain. The J segment lost 3 bases and the V segment lost 7 bases, leaving 15 bases of the junction unmatched. The CDR3 is 18 residues long. The CDR3 loop reads CASTPGQYNWGYNSPLHF. CDR3 DNA sequence: TGCGCCAGCACCCCGGGACAGTATAATTGGGGCTATAATTCACCCCTCCACTTT.

The CDR3 DNA sequence: TGTGCCAGCAGCTTAAAGGGTTTTGGTAGCGGGGGAAGAGATACGCAGTATTTT. Translated: CASSLKGFGSGGRDTQYF. V is TRBV7-3 and J is TRBJ2-3; TRBD2 aligns across 9 bases. This CDR3 has 18 amino acids. V trimming: 1 base; J trimming: 5 bases; junction bases outside the gene matches: 13. Germline lookup yields CDR1 SGHTA and CDR2 FQGTGA.

The rearrangement links TRBV9 to TRBJ2-1; possibly TRBD2 for D (5 bases). CDR3 size: 13 residues. Trimming removed 4 bases at V and 7 bases at J, with 12 bases between. The germline CDR1 and CDR2 sequences are SGDLS and YYNGEE. The CDR3 spells CASSPVGGNEQFF. The DNA for the CDR3 is TGTGCCAGCAGCCCAGTAGGAGGAAATGAGCAGTTCTTC.

V usage is TRBV4-1 and J usage is TRBJ1-5; D unclear. V was pared by 5 bases and J by 2 bases, with 13 bases between. Germline CDR1 MGHRA, CDR2 YSYEKL. The CDR3 extends over 15 amino acids. The CDR3 region has the DNA TGCGCCAGCAGCAGGACCGGGAATGGCAATCAGCCCCAGCATTTT. This gives the protein CASSRTGNGNQPQHF.

CDR3 bases: TGTGCCAGCAGCGTAGATCAGGGAACCTCCTACGAGCAGTACTTC. This translates into CASSVDQGTSYEQYF. The chain couples TRBV9 to TRBJ2-7; maybe TRBD1 (5 bases). Germline values: CDR1 SGDLS, CDR2 YYNGEE. The V end lost 0 bases, the J end lost 0 bases, and 10 bases lay between the germline ends. The CDR3 length is 15 residues.

In its sample, this clone was seen a few times. The V call is TRBV19, the J call TRBJ1-6; D gene uncertain. V was cut by 1 base and J by 9 bases, with 4 bases left in between. In germline, CDR1 is LNHDA, CDR2 SQIVND (reference sequence). The CDR3 sequence is 12 residues long. CDR3 sequence reads: CASSIAGSPLHF. The CDR3, as DNA: TGTGCCAGTAGTATAGCGGGTTCACCCCTCCACTTT.

The J gene is TRBJ2-5, the V gene TRBV5-1; 10 bases align to TRBD1. This CDR3 has 13 amino acids. Per the germline V gene, CDR1 is SGHRS and CDR2 is YFSETQ. Trimming took 4 bases from V and 3 from J; bases not matched to a gene: 0. The CDR3 DNA reads TGCGCCAGCAGCGGGACAGGGGAAGAGACCCAGTACTTC. It codes for CASSGTGEETQYF.

In its sample, this clone was seen a few times. This chain links TRBV6-1 with TRBJ1-2; possibly TRBD1 for D (6 bases). Germline CDR1 MNHNS, CDR2 SASEGT. The CDR3 extends over 14 amino acids. Deletions cut 7 bases from V and 8 bases from J, with 20 bases between. This CDR3 is CASTRQVERSGYTF. The CDR3 DNA follows: TGTGCCAGCACCCGACAGGTCGAAAGGTCAGGCTACACCTTC.

The chain couples TRBV18 to TRBJ1-1, with D hard to call. V shed 2 bases and J shed 11 bases, with 15 bases lying between them. The length of the CDR3 is 13 residues. Germline CDR1 KGHSH, CDR2 LQKENI. The CDR3: CASSPSGEVEAFF. CDR3 nucleotides: TGTGCCAGCTCACCATCTGGAGAGGTCGAGGCTTTCTTT.

This clone was counted only a few times. This rearrangement joins TRBV5-1 to TRBJ2-5; unclear D gene. Germline lookup yields CDR1 SGHRS and CDR2 YFSETQ. Trimming pared 0 bases from V and 5 bases from J, leaving 11 bases between. CDR3 size: 14 residues. The CDR3 bases are TGCGCCAGCAGCTTGGATGGTAGTAGCGAGACCCAGTACTTC. It specifies CASSLDGSSETQYF.

The V and J genes are TRBV30 and TRBJ2-7; tentatively, D is TRBD1 (5 bases). Germline V gene data show CDR1 as GTSNPN and CDR2 as SVGIG (reference sequence). The CDR3 is 12 residues long. Trimming pared 2 bases from V and 3 bases from J, leaving 8 bases between. The CDR3 sequence is CAWSPQGYEQYF. The DNA for the CDR3 is TGTGCCTGGAGTCCTCAGGGCTACGAGCAGTACTTC.

The gene calls are TRBV5-1 and TRBJ2-1; D may be TRBD1 (6 bases). CDR1 SGHRS and CDR2 YFSETQ come from the germline V gene. Trimming cost V 4 bases and J 2 bases, with 13 bases left between them. The CDR3 loop spans 15 amino acids. CDR3 sequence reads: CASSLQGAPYNEQFF. CDR3 DNA: TGCGCCAGCAGCCTACAGGGAGCCCCCTACAATGAGCAGTTCTTC.

Written as DNA, the CDR3 is TGTGCCTGGTCAACAGAGCCTTGGAATGCGGGGCAGCCCCAGCATTTT. Its translation: CAWSTEPWNAGQPQHF. The chain employs TRBV30 and TRBJ1-5; D gene ambiguous. Germline assignment: CDR1 GTSNPN and CDR2 SVGIG (reference sequence). Trimming removed 5 bases from V and 7 bases from J, with 24 bases in between. CDR3 size: 16 residues.

The rearrangement links TRBV11-1 to TRBJ2-1; 8 nucleotides align to TRBD2. J gave up 7 bases and V 2 bases, and 4 bases lay outside the gene matches. CDR1 and CDR2 (germline): SGHAT, FQDESV (reference sequence). This CDR3 is built from 14 residues. CDR3 coding DNA: TGTGCCAGCAGCTTAATCGGACTAGCAAATGAGCAGTTCTTC. Its translation: CASSLIGLANEQFF.

The rearrangement links TRBV9 to TRBJ1-1, with 8 nucleotides matching TRBD1. Germline V CDR1 and CDR2: SGDLS, YYNGEE. CDR3 length: 15 residues. Trimming at V came to 3 bases and at J to 0 bases, leaving 4 bases not matched to a gene. In nucleotides, the CDR3 is TGTGCCAGCAGCGCGACAGGGGCCTTGAACACTGAAGCTTTCTTT. It yields the protein CASSATGALNTEAFF.

This clone was observed a few times. The chain uses TRBV7-9 and TRBJ2-1; the match to TRBD1 covers 9 bases. The ends lost 5 bases at V and 6 bases at J; junction bases unmatched: 5. CDR3 size: 14 residues. Germline CDR1 is SEHNR and CDR2 is FQNEAQ (reference sequence). The CDR3 DNA sequence: TGTGCCAGCAGCCCGGGACAGGGCCCCAATGAGCAGTTCTTC. Translated: CASSPGQGPNEQFF.

The chain employs TRBV11-3 and TRBJ1-6; 9 bases are a match to TRBD1. The CDR3 spans 17 residues. CDR1 is SGHNT and CDR2 is YENEEA in the germline V gene. Unmatched junction bases numbered 7, after V lost 1 base and J lost 6 bases. The CDR3 here is CASSLAYLGQGNSPLHF. In nucleotides, the CDR3 is TGTGCCAGCAGCTTAGCGTATTTGGGACAGGGTAATTCACCCCTCCACTTT.

The J gene is TRBJ1-6, the V gene TRBV2; the D gene is possibly TRBD1 (5 bases). Trimming shortened V by 5 bases and J by 8 bases, and 13 bases separated the two germline ends. The CDR3 length is 14 residues. The germline V gene encodes CDR1 SNHLY and CDR2 FYNNEI. The CDR3 DNA reads TGTGCCAGCAGTTATACGGGGGTTGATTCACCCCTCCACTTT. Translating gives CASSYTGVDSPLHF.

The chain links TRBV29-1 to TRBJ2-1; TRBD2 agrees at 8 bases. V shed 1 base, J shed 4 bases, and the junction held 6 bases outside the gene matches. The germline gives CDR1 SQVTM, CDR2 ANQGSEA. The CDR3 totals 15 residues. In DNA form, the CDR3 reads TGCAGCGTTGAAGGACAGCGGGGGACTTACAATGAGCAGTTCTTC. This codes for CSVEGQRGTYNEQFF.

This clone was seen once. The chain employs TRBV28 and TRBJ1-1, with D possibly TRBD1 on 6 matching bases. CDR3 length: 14 residues. Germline lookup yields CDR1 MDHEN and CDR2 SYDVKM. Deletions cut 7 bases from V and 5 bases from J, with 17 bases between. CDR3 protein: CASTRSSRGTEAFF. The CDR3 DNA reads TGTGCCAGCACCCGATCCAGTAGGGGGACTGAAGCTTTCTTT.

The V and J genes are TRBV19 and TRBJ2-1; 7 nucleotides match TRBD1. V lost 4 bases to trimming and J lost 4 bases; unmatched junction nucleotides: 1. Germline values: CDR1 LNHDA, CDR2 SQIVND (reference sequence). This CDR3 contains 13 residues. CDR3 protein: CASSKGAYNEQFF. The CDR3 DNA reads as TGTGCCAGTAGTAAGGGGGCTTACAATGAGCAGTTCTTC.

V is TRBV10-3 and J is TRBJ1-4; maybe TRBD1 (6 bases). The germline gives CDR1 ENHRY, CDR2 SYGVKD. This CDR3 contains 16 residues. V gave up 0 bases and J gave up 5 bases, with 13 bases separating them. The CDR3 DNA follows: TGTGCCATCAGTGAGTCCCGGGGGGGGCTGAATGAAAAACTGTTTTTT. Translated, it gives CAISESRGGLNEKLFF.

V and J are TRBV10-1 and TRBJ1-2; TRBD1 matches 8 bases. Germline V CDR1 and CDR2: WNHNN, SYGVQD (reference sequence). The CDR3 runs to 15 residues. Trimming took 6 bases from V and 5 from J; bases not matched to a gene: 11. For the CDR3, the DNA is TGCGCCAGCAGACCTGGGCAGGGGGCACGATATGGCTACACCTTC. Translation gives CASRPGQGARYGYTF.

The rearrangement uses TRBV9 and TRBJ2-3, with TRBD2 matching over 12 bases. The CDR3 consists of 17 residues. Germline trimming cut 3 bases from V and 2 bases from J; bases unmatched to any gene: 7. Germline V CDR1 and CDR2: SGDLS, YYNGEE. The CDR3 reads CASSAATSGGNTDTQYF. CDR3 sequence (DNA): TGTGCCAGCAGCGCCGCAACTAGCGGGGGGAACACAGATACGCAGTATTTT.

The chain is built from TRBV7-2 and TRBJ1-5, with a tentative D call TRBD1 (6 bases). This CDR3 has 16 residues. Germline CDR1 SGHTA, CDR2 FQGNSA. The V gene lost 5 bases and the J gene lost 5 bases, with 19 bases spanning the gap. CDR3 loop: CASSPEWGRVDQPQHF. For the CDR3, the DNA is TGTGCCAGCAGCCCTGAGTGGGGGCGCGTTGATCAGCCCCAGCATTTT.

V usage is TRBV7-9 and J usage is TRBJ2-7, with D hard to call. The CDR3 totals 12 residues. Germline-derived CDR1 and CDR2 are SEHNR and FQNEAQ (reference sequence). Trimming took off 4 bases at V and 3 bases at J, with 7 bases between the two ends. The DNA for the CDR3 is TGTGCCAGCAGCTCTAGAGTCTACGAGCAGTACTTC. Translating it yields CASSSRVYEQYF.

The V call is TRBV5-1, the J call TRBJ1-4; TRBD1 is a possible D gene (5 bases). The CDR3 loop spans 14 amino acids. Germline V gives CDR1 SGHRS, CDR2 YFSETQ. The germline V and J ends were trimmed by 4 bases and 7 bases, with 14 bases remaining between them. CDR3 DNA sequence: TGCGCCAGCAGCCGGTCGCAGGGTAGTGAAAAACTGTTTTTT. Translation: CASSRSQGSEKLFF.